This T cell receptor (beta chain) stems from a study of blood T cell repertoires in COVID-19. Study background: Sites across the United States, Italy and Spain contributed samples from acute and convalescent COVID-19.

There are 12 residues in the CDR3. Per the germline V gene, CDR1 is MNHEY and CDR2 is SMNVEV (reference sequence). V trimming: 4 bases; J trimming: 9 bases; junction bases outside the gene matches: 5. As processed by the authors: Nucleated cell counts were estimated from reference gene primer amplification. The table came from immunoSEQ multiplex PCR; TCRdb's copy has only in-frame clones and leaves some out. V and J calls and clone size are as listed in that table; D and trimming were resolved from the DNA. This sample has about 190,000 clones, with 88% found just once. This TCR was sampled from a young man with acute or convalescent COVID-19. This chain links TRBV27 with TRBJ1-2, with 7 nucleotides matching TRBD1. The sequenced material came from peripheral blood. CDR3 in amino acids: CASSSGQTSYTF. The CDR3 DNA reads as TGTGCCAGCAGTTCGGGACAGACAAGCTACACCTTC.